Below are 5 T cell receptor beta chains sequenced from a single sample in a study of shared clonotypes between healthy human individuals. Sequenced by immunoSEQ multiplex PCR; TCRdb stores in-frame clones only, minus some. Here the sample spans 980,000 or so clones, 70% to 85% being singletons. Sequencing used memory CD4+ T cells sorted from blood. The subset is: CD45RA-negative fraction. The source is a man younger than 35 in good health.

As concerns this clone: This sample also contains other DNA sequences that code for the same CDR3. The CDR3 spells CASSGGGNQPQHF. DNA for the CDR3: TGTGCCAGCTCTGGGGGGGGCAATCAGCCCCAGCATTTT. V gene TRBV18 combines with J gene TRBJ1-5, with D maybe TRBD1 (5 bases). CDR1 and CDR2 from the germline V gene are KGHSH and LQKENI. This CDR3 spans 13 amino acids. V lost 6 bases to trimming and J lost 2 bases, with 8 bases between them.

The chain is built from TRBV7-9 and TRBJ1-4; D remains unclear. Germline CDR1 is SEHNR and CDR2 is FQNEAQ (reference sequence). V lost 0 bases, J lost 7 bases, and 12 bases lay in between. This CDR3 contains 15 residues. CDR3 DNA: TGTGCCAGCAGCTTAGCTAGTACTTCGGGTGAAAAACTGTTTTTT. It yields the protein CASSLASTSGEKLFF. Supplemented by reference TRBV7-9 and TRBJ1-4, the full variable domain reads DTGVSQNPRHKITKRGQNVTFRCDPISEHNRLYWYRQTLGQGPEFLTYFQNEAQLEKSRLLSDRFSAERPKGSFSTLEIQRTEQGDSAMYLCASSLASTSGEKLFFGSGTQLSVL.

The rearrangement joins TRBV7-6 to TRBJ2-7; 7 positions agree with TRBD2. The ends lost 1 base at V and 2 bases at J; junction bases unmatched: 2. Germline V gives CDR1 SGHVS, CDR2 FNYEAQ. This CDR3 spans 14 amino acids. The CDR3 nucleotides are TGTGCCAGCAGCTTAGGTGGGGGGGCCTACGAGCAGTACTTC. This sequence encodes CASSLGGGAYEQYF.

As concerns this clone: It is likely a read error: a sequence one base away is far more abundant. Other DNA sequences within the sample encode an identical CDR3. The DNA for the CDR3 is TGTGCCTGGACTATAGGGGGGAACTACGGCTACACCTTC. This sequence encodes CAWTIGGNYGYTF. The gene calls are TRBV30 and TRBJ1-2; D perhaps matches TRBD1 (6 bases). Germline-derived CDR1 and CDR2 are GTSNPN and SVGIG (reference sequence). The CDR3 consists of 13 residues.

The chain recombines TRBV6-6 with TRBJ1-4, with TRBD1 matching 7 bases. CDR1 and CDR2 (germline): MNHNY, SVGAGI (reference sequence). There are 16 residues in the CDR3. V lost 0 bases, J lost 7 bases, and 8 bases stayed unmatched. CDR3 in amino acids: CASSYSFQGGGEKLFF. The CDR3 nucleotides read TGTGCCAGCAGTTACTCGTTTCAGGGGGGCGGTGAAAAACTGTTTTTT.